These 23 T cell receptor beta chains were sequenced from one sample in a study of blood T cell repertoires in COVID-19. The data were produced by immunoSEQ multiplex PCR, yet TCRdb's version contains in-frame clones alone and is incomplete. The table shows 300,000 or so clones, with approximately 83% occurring only once. Sequenced sample: PBMCs or T cells enriched from blood (not recorded which). Source of these receptors: a woman aged 40 to 50 with acute COVID-19.

The chain carries TRBV2 and TRBJ1-6; TRBD1 is a possible D gene (6 bases). This CDR3 is built from 16 residues. Germline CDR1 and CDR2: SNHLY and FYNNEI. The V end lost 2 bases, the J end lost 7 bases, and 15 bases lay between the germline ends. CDR3 in amino acids: CASSETPDRVNSPLHF. The CDR3 bases are TGTGCCAGCAGTGAAACCCCGGACAGAGTCAATTCACCCCTCCACTTT. Full variable domain (rest looked up from reference TRBV2 and TRBJ1-6): EPEVTQTPSHQVTQMGQEVILRCVPISNHLYFYWYRQILGQKVEFLVSFYNNEISEKSEIFDDQFSVERPDGSNFTLKIRSTKLEDSAMYFCASSETPDRVNSPLHFGNGTRLTVT.

This rearrangement joins TRBV19 to TRBJ2-3; D perhaps matches TRBD2 (6 bases). The CDR3 consists of 15 residues. Looked up from germline, CDR1 is LNHDA and CDR2 is SQIVND (reference sequence). V was clipped by 2 bases and J by 9 bases, with 18 bases between them. The DNA of the CDR3 is TGTGCCAGTAGTATATCAGGGCAGAGGAGCGGGACGCAGTATTTT. This gives the protein CASSISGQRSGTQYF.

The chain is built from TRBV6-5 and TRBJ2-7; 8 nucleotides align to TRBD2. V shed 0 bases, J shed 4 bases, and the junction held 8 bases outside the gene matches. Germline CDR1 MNHEY, CDR2 SVGAGI. This CDR3 comprises 16 residues. The CDR3 is CASSYSGAGAIYEQYF. The CDR3, as DNA: TGTGCCAGCAGTTACTCGGGAGCGGGAGCTATATACGAGCAGTACTTC.

The chain employs TRBV7-2 and TRBJ2-1; 11 bases map to TRBD2. From germline, CDR1 is SGHTA and CDR2 FQGNSA. The V segment lost 0 bases and the J segment 5 bases; nucleotides outside the gene matches: 3. This CDR3 contains 16 residues. The CDR3 DNA reads TGTGCCAGCAGCTTAGCCGCTAGCGGGGGGCACAATGAGCAGTTCTTC. This sequence encodes CASSLAASGGHNEQFF.

CDR3 in DNA: TGTGCCAGTAGTATAGCCGGGACACCCACCTTCAATTCACCCCTCCACTTT. Its protein is CASSIAGTPTFNSPLHF. This rearrangement joins TRBV19 to TRBJ1-6; a possible D gene is TRBD1 (6 bases). CDR1 is LNHDA, CDR2 SQIVND, per germline (reference sequence). This CDR3 is 17 amino acids long. V lost 1 base and J 7 bases, leaving 17 bases between the germline ends.

V gene TRBV5-1 combines with J gene TRBJ2-1; TRBD2 aligns across 9 bases. Germline-derived CDR1 and CDR2 are SGHRS and YFSETQ. The CDR3 is made up of 14 amino acids. J lost 9 bases, V lost 4 bases, and 8 bases had no gene match. Here the CDR3 reads CASSAGTSISEQFF. CDR3 bases: TGCGCCAGCAGCGCGGGGACTAGCATTAGTGAGCAGTTCTTC.

This clone was observed a single time. The chain couples TRBV6-4 to TRBJ2-1; TRBD2 matches at 10 bases. Per the germline V gene, CDR1 is MRHNA and CDR2 is SNTAGT. V shed 2 bases and J 4 bases; nucleotides not matched to a gene: 2. The CDR3 is made up of 15 amino acids. CDR3 protein: CASSDTSGTYNEQFF. The CDR3 DNA reads as TGTGCCAGCAGTGACACTAGCGGGACATACAATGAGCAGTTCTTC.

The rearrangement joins TRBV28 to TRBJ2-7, with 10 nucleotides matching TRBD1. Per the germline V gene, CDR1 is MDHEN and CDR2 is SYDVKM. The CDR3 totals 20 residues. Trimming removed 1 base from V and 0 bases from J; junction bases left unmatched: 15. This CDR3 is CASSLLRVTGGLKFSYEQYF. DNA of the CDR3: TGTGCCAGCAGTTTATTAAGGGTGACAGGGGGCTTGAAATTCTCCTACGAGCAGTACTTC.

The chain employs TRBV5-1 and TRBJ2-2; 7 nucleotides line up with TRBD2. The CDR3 is 16 residues long. The germline gives CDR1 SGHRS, CDR2 YFSETQ. V was pared by 5 bases and J by 5 bases, with 12 bases of the junction left unmatched. CDR3: CASSVYGLVNTGELFF. CDR3 DNA sequence: TGCGCCAGCAGTGTTTACGGACTAGTTAATACCGGGGAGCTGTTTTTT.

The chain employs TRBV5-1 and TRBJ2-3; 12 bases map to TRBD1. The length of the CDR3 is 17 residues. Germline loops: CDR1 SGHRS, CDR2 YFSETQ. Germline trimming cut 1 base from V and 4 bases from J; bases unmatched to any gene: 7. The chain's CDR3 is CASSLQGQGAGSDTQYF. The CDR3 DNA reads TGCGCCAGCAGCTTGCAGGGACAGGGGGCCGGGTCAGATACGCAGTATTTT.

The J gene is TRBJ2-3, the V gene TRBV20-1; 12 nucleotides match TRBD1. This CDR3 is built from 14 residues. Germline CDR1 and CDR2: DFQATT and SNEGSKA (reference sequence). V was clipped by 3 bases and J by 4 bases; unmatched bases: 2. This CDR3 is CSASGTGGADTQYF. CDR3 nucleotides: TGCAGTGCTAGTGGGACAGGGGGCGCAGATACGCAGTATTTT.

This chain joins TRBV18 and TRBJ2-1, with D perhaps TRBD2 (6 bases). V gave up 5 bases and J gave up 1 base, with 15 bases separating them. The CDR3 totals 16 residues. Germline CDR1 is KGHSH and CDR2 is LQKENI. This CDR3 reads CASSSLSGRSYNEQFF. In DNA, the CDR3 is TGTGCCAGCTCATCCCTTAGCGGAAGATCCTACAATGAGCAGTTCTTC.

The V call is TRBV2, the J call TRBJ1-1; possibly TRBD1 for D (6 bases). Germline V gene lookup returns CDR1 SNHLY and CDR2 FYNNEI. V shed 0 bases and J shed 3 bases, with 11 bases lying between them. There are 15 residues in the CDR3. CDR3 protein: CASSEAQGWDTEAFF. The CDR3 DNA is TGTGCCAGCAGTGAAGCGCAGGGGTGGGACACTGAAGCTTTCTTT.

This clone was observed a single time. This chain joins TRBV14 and TRBJ1-2, with a weak D call TRBD1 (5 bases). The germline V gene has CDR1 SGHDN and CDR2 FVKESK. V lost 1 base and J 2 bases, leaving 11 bases between the germline ends. The CDR3 consists of 15 residues. Here the CDR3 DNA reads TGTGCCAGCAGCCAAGGTCAGGGCCCGAACTATGGCTACACCTTC. Its translation is CASSQGQGPNYGYTF.

This chain uses TRBV5-6 with TRBJ2-7, with D maybe TRBD2 (6 bases). The CDR3 runs to 14 residues. V gave up 2 bases and J gave up 6 bases, with 15 bases separating them. Germline CDR1 and CDR2: SGHDT and YYEEEE. Here the CDR3 reads CASSFDTGVGEQYF. For the CDR3, the DNA is TGTGCCAGCAGCTTTGATACGGGAGTTGGCGAGCAGTACTTC.

The rearrangement uses TRBV12-3 or TRBV12-4 and TRBJ1-4, with D perhaps TRBD1 (5 bases). Trimming removed 5 bases from V and 7 bases from J, with 8 bases in between. The CDR3 has 12 amino acids. The CDR3 protein is CASSRQPEKLFF. CDR3 coding DNA: TGTGCCAGCAGTCGACAGCCTGAAAAACTGTTTTTT.

This clone was counted a few times. The genes are TRBV3-1 (or the pseudogene TRBV3-2) and TRBJ2-5; TRBD2 might be the D (6 bases). The CDR3 spans 17 residues. Trimming shortened V by 4 bases and J by 5 bases, and 23 bases separated the two germline ends. Germline lookup yields CDR1 LGHDT and CDR2 YNNKEL (reference sequence). CDR3 sequence reads: CASSRLTGAPGGETQYF. DNA of the CDR3: TGTGCCAGCAGCCGATTAACGGGAGCTCCTGGGGGGGAGACCCAGTACTTC.

This clone was counted only a few times. The rearrangement uses TRBV5-5 and TRBJ1-2, with D hard to call. The CDR3 sequence is 12 residues long. The ends were cut back, 6 bases at V and 8 bases at J, with 14 bases in the middle. The V gene's germline CDR1 is SGHKS and CDR2 YYEKEE (reference sequence). The CDR3 DNA reads as TGTGCCAGCACCAACCCCCCCTACGGCTACACCTTC. It codes for CASTNPPYGYTF.

The V gene is TRBV27, the J gene TRBJ1-6; TRBD1 might be the D (6 bases). The CDR3 sequence is 16 residues long. Germline V gene sequence: CDR1 MNHEY, CDR2 SMNVEV (reference sequence). Trimming cost V 3 bases and J 1 base, with 10 bases left between them. Written as DNA, the CDR3 is TGTGCCAGCAGTTTGTCAGGGGTGTCCTATAATTCACCCCTCCACTTT. Its protein product is CASSLSGVSYNSPLHF.

The CDR3 reads CASSRGPPGHVGDNEQFF. CDR3 coding DNA: TGCGCCAGCAGCCGTGGACCCCCCGGGCATGTGGGAGACAATGAGCAGTTCTTC. The V call is TRBV5-1, the J call TRBJ2-1; D might be TRBD2 (5 bases). Germline CDR1 reads SGHRS; CDR2 reads YFSETQ. This CDR3 comprises 18 residues. The V end was cut by 4 bases, the J end by 5 bases, with 25 bases between.

The gene calls are TRBV18 and TRBJ2-7, with 7 bases fitting TRBD1. From germline, CDR1 is KGHSH and CDR2 LQKENI. J gave up 7 bases and V 3 bases, and 6 bases lay outside the gene matches. This CDR3 spans 13 amino acids. The CDR3: CASSPGTDREQYF. DNA for the CDR3: TGTGCCAGCTCACCCGGGACAGACCGTGAGCAGTACTTC.

The chain links TRBV6-2 or TRBV6-3 to TRBJ1-2; tentatively, D is TRBD1 (5 bases). The CDR3 spans 14 residues. Trimming cost V 4 bases and J 1 base, with 10 bases left between them. CDR1 is MNHEY, CDR2 SVGEGT, per germline. The chain's CDR3 is CASSSRVVNYGYTF. In DNA, the CDR3 is TGTGCCAGCAGTTCCAGGGTCGTTAACTATGGCTACACCTTC.

CDR3 protein: CASSLAGGDNEQFF. The CDR3 nucleotides read TGCGCCAGCAGCTTGGCCGGGGGAGACAATGAGCAGTTCTTC. This sequence joins TRBV5-1 and TRBJ2-1; TRBD2 might be the D (6 bases). The CDR3 has 14 residues. Trimming left V 0 bases short and J 5 bases short, with 9 bases between. Germline CDR1 reads SGHRS; CDR2 reads YFSETQ. Together with reference TRBV5-1 and TRBJ2-1, the CDR3 gives the full variable domain: KAGVTQTPRYLIKTRGQQVTLSCSPISGHRSVSWYQQTPGQGLQFLFEYFSETQRNKGNFPGRFSGRQFSNSRSEMNVSTLELGDSALYLCASSLAGGDNEQFFGPGTRLTVL.